A selection of T cell receptor beta chains follows, all from one sample in a study of OX40 agonist ivuxolimab in advanced cancers. This table comes from immunoSEQ multiplex PCR, and its TCRdb copy is limited to in-frame clones, with some not included. This table holds approximately 27,000 clones, 75% to 85% found once. The sequencing here drew on CD4+ or CD8+ T cells sorted from blood, taken in a trial of the OX40 agonist ivuxolimab. These receptors were collected from an adult with an advanced solid tumor such as melanoma, head and neck, liver or kidney cancer. Both conserved end residues are part of each CDR3. Fields, in order: V gene, D gene, J gene, clone size, CDR3 DNA, CDR3 protein. The D gene is left open where the match is weak. Clone sizes are given selectively: once, few, many, or a class where the clone is expanded.

TRBV4-1	TRBD1	TRBJ2-3	-	TGCGCCAGCAGCAAAGGCGGGACAGGGACAGATACGCAGTATTTT	CASSKGGTGTDTQYF
TRBV6-1	-	TRBJ2-2	-	TGTGCCAGCAGTCCATGGGCCCAGCGGACCGGGGAGCTGTTTTTT	CASSPWAQRTGELFF
TRBV7-2	TRBD1	TRBJ1-1	-	TGTGCCAGCAGCTCGTACCAGGGGGCGGACACTGAAGCTTTCTTT	CASSSYQGADTEAFF
TRBV29-1	-	TRBJ2-7	-	TGCAGCGTTGAATCTCCAGAGAGCTCCTACGAGCAGTACTTC	CSVESPESSYEQYF
TRBV27	TRBD2	TRBJ2-1	-	TGTGCCAGCACGGGACTAGCGGGGGGGAGCTCCTACAATGAGCAGTTCTTC	CASTGLAGGSSYNEQFF
TRBV5-6	-	TRBJ2-1	-	TGTGCCAGCAGCTTCGGGAATGAGCAGTTCTTC	CASSFGNEQFF
TRBV10-3	TRBD1	TRBJ1-1	-	TGTGCCATCAGTGAGTCTCGGACAGGGGGCTTAGTGAACACTGAAGCTTTCTTT	CAISESRTGGLVNTEAFF
TRBV28	-	TRBJ1-1	-	TGTGCCAGCAGCCAAGGCTCTTCCGGTGGGACTGAAGCTTTCTTT	CASSQGSSGGTEAFF
TRBV6-1	-	TRBJ2-7	-	TGTGCCAGCACCTGGACCACTTCCTACGAGCAGTACTTC	CASTWTTSYEQYF
TRBV5-1	-	TRBJ1-1	-	TGCGCCAGCAGCTTGGACCTCTCTCGAACCAAGGGCACTGAAGCTTTCTTT	CASSLDLSRTKGTEAFF
TRBV18	-	TRBJ1-1	-	TGTGCCAGCTCAGGAGAGGGGAACACTGAAGCTTTCTTT	CASSGEGNTEAFF
TRBV7-9	-	TRBJ1-1	-	TGTGCCAGCAGCTTACGAGGGACGGCGAACACTGAAGCTTTCTTT	CASSLRGTANTEAFF
TRBV18	-	TRBJ2-7	-	TGTGCCAGCTCACCAACTGGACACATCTACGAGCAGTACTTC	CASSPTGHIYEQYF
TRBV28	TRBD1	TRBJ2-7	-	TGTGCCAGCAGTTTCCCGGGACAGGGGTGGGAGCAGTACTTC	CASSFPGQGWEQYF
TRBV18	-	TRBJ1-1	-	TGTGCCAGCTCACGGAGCACGGGTACTGAAGCTTTCTTT	CASSRSTGTEAFF
TRBV6-1	TRBD2	TRBJ2-1	-	TGTGCCAGCAGTGAGGCGCGGGGGAGCTACAATGAGCAGTTCTTC	CASSEARGSYNEQFF
TRBV5-1	-	TRBJ1-1	-	TGCGCCAGCAGCTTCAGGGGAGGGACTGAAGCTTTCTTT	CASSFRGGTEAFF
TRBV19	-	TRBJ2-3	-	TGTGCCCTGAGGCTAGATAACACAGATACGCAGTATTTT	CALRLDNTDTQYF
TRBV19	-	TRBJ2-7	few	TGTGCCACCGAAGGGCCAGGGACCAACGAGCAGTACTTC	CATEGPGTNEQYF
TRBV7-6	-	TRBJ2-1	-	TGTGCCAGCAGCTTATCAGTCGATGAGCAGTTCTTC	CASSLSVDEQFF
TRBV6-5	TRBD1	TRBJ1-1	-	TGTGCCAGCATCCCACCTACAGGGGGCGCGACTGAAGCTTTCTTT	CASIPPTGGATEAFF
TRBV29-1	-	TRBJ2-5	-	TGCAGCGTTGAAGGGGGTGGGGGCACCCAGTACTTC	CSVEGGGGTQYF
TRBV23-1	TRBD1	TRBJ1-3	-	TGCGCCAGCAGTCAATTTCGGGACAGGTTCTCTGGAAACACCATATATTTT	CASSQFRDRFSGNTIYF
TRBV5-1	-	TRBJ1-4	-	TGCGCCAGCAGCTCCCAGACGAGGGCGTCGGATGAAAAACTGTTTTTT	CASSSQTRASDEKLFF
TRBV12-5	-	TRBJ1-4	-	TGTGCTAGTGGTTTGGTAATTGGTCAGGCGGGAGAAAAACTGTTTTTT	CASGLVIGQAGEKLFF
TRBV14	-	TRBJ1-2	-	TGTGCCAGCAGCCCGGACTCGAGGGGGGGCTACACCTTC	CASSPDSRGGYTF
TRBV7-9	TRBD1	TRBJ2-2	-	TGTGCCAGCAGCTACCGGACAGGGGGCCCCGGGGAGCTGTTTTTT	CASSYRTGGPGELFF
TRBV28	TRBD2	TRBJ2-7	-	TGTGCCAGCAGTTTAGCAGGGACTAGCGGCAGCGAGAAGTACTTC	CASSLAGTSGSEKYF
TRBV6-6	TRBD1	TRBJ2-7	once	TGTGCCAGCATGGTGACAGGGGGTCCGAACTACGAGCAGTACTTC	CASMVTGGPNYEQYF
TRBV30	TRBD1	TRBJ2-7	-	TGTGCCTGGAGCCTGGGACAGGGCTCCTACGAGCAGTACTTC	CAWSLGQGSYEQYF
TRBV7-9	-	TRBJ2-7	-	TGTGCCAGCAGCTTAGCGACAGGTGGGCCATCCTACGAGCAGTACTTC	CASSLATGGPSYEQYF
TRBV28	TRBD1	TRBJ2-1	-	TGTGCCAGCAGTTTCTTGGGCAGGGGGTCCTACAATGAGCAGTTCTTC	CASSFLGRGSYNEQFF
TRBV28	-	TRBJ2-3	few	TGTGCCAGCACTGGGACGGAAAGCACAGATACGCAGTATTTT	CASTGTESTDTQYF
TRBV11-1	-	TRBJ2-3	-	TGTGCCAGCAGCGCCATTCGGGGCACAGATACGCAGTATTTT	CASSAIRGTDTQYF
TRBV4-2	-	TRBJ2-1	-	TGTGCCAGCAGCCAAGATCTCGTGGGGGGAACCTACAATGAGCAGTTCTTC	CASSQDLVGGTYNEQFF
TRBV2	TRBD1	TRBJ1-2	-	TGTGCCAGCAGTGACCCGGGACAGCTCTATGGCTACACCTTC	CASSDPGQLYGYTF
TRBV6-4	TRBD1	TRBJ1-2	-	TGTGCCAGCAGTGACGGGACAGGGGATGGCTACACCTTC	CASSDGTGDGYTF
TRBV30	-	TRBJ2-3	-	TGTGCCTGGAGTTGGGGACGCACAGATACGCAGTATTTT	CAWSWGRTDTQYF
TRBV2	-	TRBJ1-1	once	TGTGCCACCAGGCAGGACAGGAACACTGAAGCTTTCTTT	CATRQDRNTEAFF
TRBV6-6	TRBD2	TRBJ2-7	-	TGTGCCAGCAGCATGGGAGGGACCTACGAGCAGTACTTC	CASSMGGTYEQYF
TRBV28	TRBD2	TRBJ2-7	-	TGTGCCAGCAGTCTCCCCGGGGGGTCTAGGGACTACGAGCAGTACTTC	CASSLPGGSRDYEQYF
TRBV5-4	-	TRBJ1-1	-	TGTGCCAGCAGCTTTCCGGAGGGCGCTCTGAACACTGAAGCTTTCTTT	CASSFPEGALNTEAFF
TRBV7-2	TRBD2	TRBJ2-5	-	TGTGCCAGCAGCTTAGTCCCTAGCGGGGGGGCACCGTTTTATGAGACCCAGTACTTC	CASSLVPSGGAPFYETQYF
TRBV7-9	-	TRBJ1-4	-	TGTGCCAGCAGCTTAGAGTTTTCGAAGGGGGGAAAAGAAAAACTGTTTTTT	CASSLEFSKGGKEKLFF
TRBV7-2	-	TRBJ2-5	-	TGTGCCAGCACCCCCCACCGGGCGAAAGAGACCCAGTACTTC	CASTPHRAKETQYF
TRBV7-7	TRBD1	TRBJ2-2	-	TGTGCCAGCAGCCCATGGACAGGGGGCGAGACCGGGGAGCTGTTTTTT	CASSPWTGGETGELFF
TRBV6-5	TRBD1	TRBJ1-4	-	TGTGCCAGCAGTTCCACGGGACAGGGGGATGAAAAACTGTTTTTT	CASSSTGQGDEKLFF
TRBV27	-	TRBJ1-2	-	TGTGCCAGCGCGTATAACAGGGATTTCTATGGCTACACCTTC	CASAYNRDFYGYTF
TRBV7-8	-	TRBJ1-5	-	TGTGCCAGCAGCCCGGGGGATTCCCCGGAAGTCCGGCCCCAGCATTTT	CASSPGDSPEVRPQHF
TRBV6-5	-	TRBJ2-3	-	TGTGCCAGCAGCACGACGGGAAGCACAGATACGCAGTATTTT	CASSTTGSTDTQYF
TRBV30	-	TRBJ2-6	-	TGTGCCTGGAGGGGGATCTCTGGGGCCAACGTCCTGACTTTC	CAWRGISGANVLTF
TRBV5-1	TRBD2	TRBJ2-5	once	TGCGCCAGCAGCTTGGCGGGGGGGCAGTTAGAGACCCAGTACTTC	CASSLAGGQLETQYF
TRBV29-1	-	TRBJ1-3	-	TGCAGCGTCGACGGCATATATTTT	CSVDGIYF
TRBV7-9	-	TRBJ2-3	few	TGTGCCAGCAGCTTAGCGGGGATGAGAGATACGCAGTATTTT	CASSLAGMRDTQYF
TRBV7-9	-	TRBJ1-5	few	TGTGCCAGCAGCTTAGCCAGGAGTCAGCCCCAGCATTTT	CASSLARSQPQHF